This T cell receptor (beta chain) was observed in a study of blood T cell repertoires in COVID-19. Study overall: The United States, Italy and Spain supplied acute and convalescent COVID-19 samples. The analysed material was cDNA or gDNA that came from T cells, B-cell-depleted T cells, or PBMCs.

As processed by the authors: Reference gene primer amplification yielded estimated nucleated cell counts. Profiling relied on immunoSEQ multiplex PCR, and the TCRdb table lists in-frame clones only, not all of them. The D gene and trimming were derived from the DNA, and the V and J assignments and clone size from that table. This sample yields around 210,000 clones, of which around 80% are seen a single time; over 6.5% belongs to the top ten. This clone has a handful of counts. The Seattle patients joined while their infection was active and were tracked longitudinally afterward. The clonotype originates from an elderly woman with COVID-19, enrolled during active disease. Source material: peripheral blood.

CDR3 bases: TGTGCCAGTAGTAGAACAGGGGTTGGAGGCACTGAAGCTTTCTTT. As protein: CASSRTGVGGTEAFF. The rearrangement links TRBV19 to TRBJ1-1; 7 bases align to TRBD1. The CDR3 extends over 15 amino acids. The V gene end was trimmed by 4 bases and the J gene end by 4 bases; junction bases not matched to a gene: 9. The germline CDR1 and CDR2 sequences are LNHDA and SQIVND (reference sequence).